A selection of T cell receptor beta chains follows, all from one sample in a study of T-cell memory formation after mild COVID-19. Each CDR3 protein is one row after TCRdb ran MiXCR on the 5' RACE reads. Among roughly 580,000 distinct CDR3 sequences listed, around 17% were seen once. The sample comprised PBMCs or a T cell subset sorted from them (not recorded which). These receptors came from an adult woman who had mild COVID-19 (a few samples of this study predate the infection). Cell type and time point are not known. CDR3s include the opening cysteine and the closing phenylalanine or tryptophan. Fields, in order: V gene, clone size, CDR3 length, J gene, D gene, CDR3 protein, CDR3 DNA. The D gene is left open where the match is weak. Clone size is not always given. Where it is, it says once, few, many or a class for expanded clones.

TRBV5-6	NA	13	TRBJ2-5	NA	CASSLGVYETQYF	TGTGCCAGCAGCTTGGGGGTCTACGAGACCCAGTACTTC
TRBV7-9	NA	14	TRBJ1-2	NA	CASSPSGANYGYTF	TGTGCCAGCAGCCCCAGTGGAGCTAACTATGGCTACACCTTC
TRBV7-2	few	11	TRBJ2-1	NA	CASRIRAEQFF	TGTGCCAGCAGGATCCGAGCGGAGCAGTTCTTC
TRBV12-3/TRBV12-4	many	11	TRBJ2-7	NA	CASSPSREQYF	TGTGCCAGCAGTCCTTCTCGCGAGCAGTACTTC
TRBV4-2	few	15	TRBJ2-5	TRBD2	CASSQGTSRQETQYF	TGTGCCAGCAGCCAGGGGACTAGCCGGCAAGAGACCCAGTACTTC
TRBV7-8	NA	16	TRBJ2-7	TRBD1	CASSLALGTGGYEQYF	TGTGCCAGCAGCTTAGCTTTGGGGACAGGGGGCTACGAGCAGTACTTC
TRBV20-1	few	16	TRBJ2-7	NA	CSARPLASDRSYEQYF	TGCAGTGCTAGACCCCTGGCTAGCGACCGCTCCTACGAGCAGTACTTC
TRBV5-4	few	16	TRBJ2-1	TRBD2	CASRTGGVLEVHEQFF	TGTGCCAGCAGGACCGGGGGGGTACTAGAAGTACATGAGCAGTTCTTC
TRBV4-3	NA	15	TRBJ2-1	NA	CASSPTGPGDNEQFF	TGCGCCAGCAGCCCAACAGGTCCTGGGGACAATGAGCAGTTCTTC
TRBV3-1	few	14	TRBJ1-2	NA	CASSQTYEEDGYTF	TGTGCCAGCAGCCAAACCTACGAGGAGGATGGCTACACCTTC
TRBV20-1	few	14	TRBJ1-1	NA	CSARDPRGGTEAFF	TGCAGTGCTAGAGACCCCAGAGGGGGGACTGAAGCTTTCTTT
TRBV5-5	NA	15	TRBJ2-2	NA	CASSLGRDSRGELFF	TGTGCCAGCAGCTTGGGCAGGGATTCTCGTGGGGAGCTGTTTTTT
TRBV25-1	few	14	TRBJ1-5	NA	CASSEDGGNQPQHF	TGTGCCAGCAGTGAAGACGGGGGAAATCAGCCCCAGCATTTT
TRBV7-8	few	19	TRBJ1-1	NA	CASSPRFPDKKGMGAEAFF	TGTGCCAGCAGCCCCCGGTTTCCGGATAAAAAGGGGATGGGAGCTGAAGCTTTCTTT
TRBV18	few	14	TRBJ1-5	NA	CASSPISSNQPQHF	TGTGCCAGCTCACCGATTAGTAGCAATCAGCCCCAGCATTTT
TRBV27	few	16	TRBJ1-5	NA	CASRVRRWNSNQPQHF	TGTGCCAGCAGGGTAAGGAGGTGGAATAGCAATCAGCCCCAGCATTTT
TRBV10-3	few	13	TRBJ1-3	NA	CAISSDLGNTIYF	TGTGCCATCAGTTCCGACCTAGGAAACACCATATATTTT
TRBV11-2	many	13	TRBJ2-1	NA	CASSVGGRSEQFF	TGTGCCAGCAGCGTGGGGGGGCGGAGTGAGCAGTTCTTC
TRBV5-1	NA	16	TRBJ2-3	TRBD2	CASSSNSGGAGDTQYF	TGCGCCAGCAGCTCGAATAGCGGGGGGGCCGGGGATACGCAGTATTTT
TRBV9	few	14	TRBJ2-5	TRBD2	CASSALAEQETQYF	TGTGCCAGCAGCGCACTAGCGGAACAAGAGACCCAGTACTTC
TRBV5-1	NA	13	TRBJ2-2	NA	CASSLLVPGELFF	TGCGCCAGCAGTCTCCTAGTTCCCGGGGAGCTGTTTTTT
TRBV4-2	NA	15	TRBJ2-5	NA	CASSQDAGVQETQYF	TGTGCCAGCAGCCAAGATGCAGGGGTCCAAGAGACCCAGTACTTC
TRBV27	many	16	TRBJ2-3	TRBD2	CASSSLAGGLSDTQYF	TGTGCCAGCTCTTCTCTAGCGGGAGGGCTTTCAGATACGCAGTATTTT
TRBV7-2	few	13	TRBJ2-7	NA	CASSSKGGGEQYF	TGTGCCAGCAGCTCCAAGGGAGGGGGCGAGCAGTACTTC
TRBV7-2	few	16	TRBJ2-3	NA	CASSLRMTPITDTQYF	TGTGCCAGCAGTCTTCGGATGACTCCCATCACAGATACGCAGTATTTT
TRBV7-3	few	14	TRBJ2-2	NA	CASSPLGDTGELFF	TGTGCCAGCAGTCCACTCGGTGACACCGGGGAGCTGTTTTTT
TRBV29-1	NA	12	TRBJ1-1	NA	CSVAGGATEAFF	TGCAGCGTTGCCGGGGGGGCAACTGAAGCTTTCTTT
TRBV2	once	15	TRBJ1-6	TRBD1	CASSPTGGYNSPLHF	TGTGCCAGCAGCCCGACAGGGGGTTATAATTCACCCCTCCACTTT
TRBV20-1	few	11	TRBJ2-7	NA	CSARDIYEQYF	TGCAGTGCCCGGGACATTTACGAGCAGTACTTC
TRBV5-1	NA	15	TRBJ1-2	NA	CASSLAGDGNYGYTF	TGCGCCAGCAGCTTGGCGGGGGATGGCAACTATGGCTACACCTTC
TRBV29-1	NA	11	TRBJ1-2	NA	CSVVGTYGYTF	TGCAGCGTTGTGGGGACCTATGGCTACACCTTC
TRBV25-1	few	15	TRBJ1-4	TRBD1	CASSSSQGAGEKLFF	TGTGCCAGCAGTTCCTCACAGGGGGCTGGTGAAAAACTGTTTTTT
TRBV12-3/TRBV12-4	many	16	TRBJ1-5	NA	CASSLGQYPSNQPQHF	TGTGCCAGCAGTTTAGGGCAGTACCCTAGCAATCAGCCCCAGCATTTT
TRBV5-5	NA	14	TRBJ1-2	NA	CASSPWEGPYGYTF	TGTGCCAGCAGCCCCTGGGAGGGGCCCTATGGCTACACCTTC
TRBV7-8	NA	15	TRBJ2-1	NA	CASSLAVGGENEQFF	TGTGCCAGCAGCTTAGCTGTGGGGGGAGAGAATGAGCAGTTCTTC